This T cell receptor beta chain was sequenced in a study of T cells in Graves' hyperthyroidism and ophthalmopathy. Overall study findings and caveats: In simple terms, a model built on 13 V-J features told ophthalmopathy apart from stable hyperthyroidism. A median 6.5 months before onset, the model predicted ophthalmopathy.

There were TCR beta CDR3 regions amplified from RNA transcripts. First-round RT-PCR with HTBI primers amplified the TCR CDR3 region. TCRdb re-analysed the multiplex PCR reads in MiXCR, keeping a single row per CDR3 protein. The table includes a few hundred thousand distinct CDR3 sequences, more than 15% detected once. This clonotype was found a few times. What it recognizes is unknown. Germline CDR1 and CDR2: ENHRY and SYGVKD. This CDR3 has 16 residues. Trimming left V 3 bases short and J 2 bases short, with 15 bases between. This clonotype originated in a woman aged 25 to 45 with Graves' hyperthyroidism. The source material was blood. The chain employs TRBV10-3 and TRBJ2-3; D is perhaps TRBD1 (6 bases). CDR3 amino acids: CAISDPRGPLTDTQYF. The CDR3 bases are TGTGCCATCAGTGACCCCAGGGGTCCCCTCACAGATACGCAGTATTTT.